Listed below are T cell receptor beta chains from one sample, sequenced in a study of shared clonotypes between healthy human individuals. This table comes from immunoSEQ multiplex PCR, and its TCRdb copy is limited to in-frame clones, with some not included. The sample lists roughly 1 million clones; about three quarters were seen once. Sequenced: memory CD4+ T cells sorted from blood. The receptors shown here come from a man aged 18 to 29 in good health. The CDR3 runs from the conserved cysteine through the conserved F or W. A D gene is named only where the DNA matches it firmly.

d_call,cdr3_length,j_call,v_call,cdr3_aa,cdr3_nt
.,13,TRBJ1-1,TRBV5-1,CASSLEGRDRAFF,TGCGCCAGCAGCTTGGAGGGCAGAGATAGGGCTTTCTTT
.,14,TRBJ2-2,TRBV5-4,CASHKGENTGELFF,TGTGCCAGCCATAAAGGGGAGAACACCGGGGAGCTGTTTTTT
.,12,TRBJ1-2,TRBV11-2,CASSLSGIGYTF,TGTGCCAGCAGCTTATCAGGGATTGGCTACACCTTC
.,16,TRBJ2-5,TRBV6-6,CASSYPAQGLGETQYF,TGTGCCAGCAGTTACCCGGCCCAGGGATTGGGAGAGACCCAGTACTTC
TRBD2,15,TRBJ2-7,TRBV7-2,CASSARTSGSSEQYF,TGTGCCAGCAGCGCCCGGACTAGCGGGAGTTCTGAGCAGTACTTC
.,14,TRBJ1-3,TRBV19,CASTPEHSGNTIYF,TGTGCCAGTACCCCCGAGCATTCTGGAAACACCATATATTTT
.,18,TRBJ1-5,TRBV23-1,CASSQSRGLIISNQPQHF,TGCGCCAGCAGTCAATCACGGGGGCTGATAATCAGCAATCAGCCCCAGCATTTT
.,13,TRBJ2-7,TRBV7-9,CASSLKDGYEQYF,TGTGCCAGCAGCTTAAAGGATGGCTACGAGCAGTACTTC
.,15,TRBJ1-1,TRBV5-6,CASSLVGPMNTEAFF,TGTGCCAGCAGCTTGGTTGGACCCATGAACACTGAAGCTTTCTTT
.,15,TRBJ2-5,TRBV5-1,CASRSGTVLAETQYF,TGCGCCAGCAGATCTGGAACGGTGTTAGCGGAGACCCAGTACTTC
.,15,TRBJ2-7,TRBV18,CASTEAWGNTYEQYF,TGTGCCAGCACGGAAGCGTGGGGAAACACCTACGAGCAGTACTTC
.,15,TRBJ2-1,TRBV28,CASTLGAKVYNEQFF,TGTGCCAGCACCCTGGGGGCCAAGGTTTACAATGAGCAGTTCTTC
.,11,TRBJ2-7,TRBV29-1,CSAGTTNEQYF,TGCAGCGCCGGGACAACGAATGAGCAGTACTTC
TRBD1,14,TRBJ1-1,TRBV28,CASSLIEEHRGAFF,TGTGCCAGCAGTTTAATTGAAGAGCACAGGGGAGCTTTCTTT
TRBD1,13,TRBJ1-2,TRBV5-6,CASSPTGNFGYTF,TGTGCCAGCAGTCCGACAGGGAACTTCGGCTACACCTTC